This is a list of T cell receptor beta chains from one sample in a study of early T cells in non-severe SARS-CoV-2 infection. Each CDR3 protein gets one entry after TCRdb re-called the 5' RACE reads with MiXCR. The sample contains about 22,000 distinct CDR3 sequences, about 4% of which appear only once. Material: whole blood. Receptor source: an adult who was a healthcare worker with PCR-confirmed SARS-CoV-2 infection or an uninfected control (not recorded which). Both conserved end residues are part of each CDR3. A D gene is named only where the DNA matches it firmly. A row's size may be missing; if present it is once, few, many or a size class.

>TRBJ2-7|NA|TRBV7-9|many
TGTGCCAGCAGCTTAATCGACGAGCAGTACTTC
CASSLIDEQYF
>TRBJ2-5|NA|TRBV29-1|NA
TGCAGCGTTGGGCGCTCGGGGGAGACCCAGTACTTC
CSVGRSGETQYF
>TRBJ2-7|TRBD1|TRBV9|many
TGTGCCAGCAGCCCCTCCGGACAGGCCTACGAGCAGTACTTC
CASSPSGQAYEQYF
>TRBJ2-2|NA|TRBV30|few
TGTGCCTTAGACAGGACAATCGCCGGGGAGCTGTTTTTT
CALDRTIAGELFF
>TRBJ2-1|NA|TRBV11-2|many
TGTGCCAGCAGCTTCCTCGTTCGAGGTGAGCAGTTCTTC
CASSFLVRGEQFF
>TRBJ1-6|NA|TRBV6-1|many
TGTGCCAGCAAGCGGGGCGGTGGTTCACCCCTCCACTTT
CASKRGGGSPLHF
>TRBJ2-7|NA|TRBV7-9|few
TGTGCCAGCAGCTCCGCCAGGGGACGGGGGTCCTACGAGCAGTACTTC
CASSSARGRGSYEQYF
>TRBJ2-3|NA|TRBV20-1|medium-sized
TGCAGTGCTCCCCACCCACTCACTGGGGCCACAGATACGCAGTATTTT
CSAPHPLTGATDTQYF
>TRBJ2-7|NA|TRBV27|many
TGTGCCACCCACGCGGCCCCCTACGAGCAGTACTTC
CATHAAPYEQYF
>TRBJ2-7|NA|TRBV21-1|many
TGTGCCAGCAGCAAAAGAGACTACGAGCAGTACTTC
CASSKRDYEQYF
>TRBJ1-5|NA|TRBV6-1|few
TGTGCCAGCAGTTACCAGGGCTATAGCAATCAGCCCCAGCATTTT
CASSYQGYSNQPQHF
>TRBJ2-3|TRBD1|TRBV7-9|NA
TGTGCCAGCAGCCCGTCCGGGACAGTTACTTTAGATACGCAGTATTTT
CASSPSGTVTLDTQYF
>TRBJ2-3|TRBD2|TRBV29-1|few
TGCAGCGTTGAACGGGGGGTTAGCACAGATACGCAGTATTTT
CSVERGVSTDTQYF
>TRBJ2-1|NA|TRBV2|many
TGTGCCAGCAGTGTGATTCAGGGCACGAATGAGCAGTTCTTC
CASSVIQGTNEQFF
>TRBJ2-5|TRBD1|TRBV7-9|few
TGTGCCAGCAGCTCCCCGGCAGGCAGGGGGTTAGAGACCCAGTACTTC
CASSSPAGRGLETQYF
>TRBJ1-1|NA|TRBV7-3|few
TGTGCCAGCACCCCTGACAAGGACACTGAAGCTTTCTTT
CASTPDKDTEAFF
>TRBJ1-1|NA|TRBV12-3/TRBV12-4|NA
TGTGCCAGCAGTTTAGAGGCAGCTGAAGCTTTCTTT
CASSLEAAEAFF
>TRBJ1-5|TRBD1|TRBV20-1|medium-sized
TGCAGTGCTAGGCGCATCCCCGGTTTGACAGGGCAACTAAATCAGCCCCAGCATTTT
CSARRIPGLTGQLNQPQHF
>TRBJ1-1|NA|TRBV12-3/TRBV12-4|NA
TGTGCCAGCAGTTCGGGACCCCCCATCGCAGCTTTCTTT
CASSSGPPIAAFF
>TRBJ2-1|TRBD2|TRBV9|NA
TGTGCCAGCAGCGTGGGACTAGCGGGGGGCCCCCTTTCCTACAATGAGCAGTTCTTC
CASSVGLAGGPLSYNEQFF
>TRBJ2-7|NA|TRBV11-2|many
TGTGCCAGCAGCTTAGATCGTACAGCCTCCTACGAGCAGTACTTC
CASSLDRTASYEQYF
>TRBJ2-5|NA|TRBV19|NA
TGTGCCAGTAGTAAACCCCGAGGGACCCAGTACTTC
CASSKPRGTQYF
>TRBJ2-7|NA|TRBV6-1|many
TGTGCCAGCAGCGGCAGTGGATCCTACGAGCAGTACTTC
CASSGSGSYEQYF
>TRBJ2-5|TRBD2|TRBV7-9|many
TGTGCCAGCAGCTTTACTAGCGTGGGAGAGACCCAGTACTTC
CASSFTSVGETQYF
>TRBJ1-1|TRBD1|TRBV29-1|many
TGCAGCCTCCGACAGGGCCAGACTGAAGCTTTCTTT
CSLRQGQTEAFF
>TRBJ2-3|NA|TRBV7-6|many
TGTGCCAGCAGCTTAGGCGGAACCACTAGCACAGATACGCAGTATTTT
CASSLGGTTSTDTQYF
>TRBJ2-7|NA|TRBV7-9|NA
TGTGCCAGCAGCTTAGATGGGGGGACCTACGAGCAGTACTTC
CASSLDGGTYEQYF
>TRBJ2-2|NA|TRBV20-1|many
TGCAGTGCTAGATATAATGGTCCCGGGGAGCTGTTTTTT
CSARYNGPGELFF
>TRBJ2-1|TRBD2|TRBV6-2/TRBV6-3|NA
TGTGCCAGCAGTTTCGGGACTAGCGGGGGCCGAAGGTACAATGAGCAGTTCTTC
CASSFGTSGGRRYNEQFF
>TRBJ1-2|NA|TRBV6-2/TRBV6-3|NA
TGTGCCAGCAGTTCGGCAGGGGAGCCTACTGTAGGCGGCTACACCTTC
CASSSAGEPTVGGYTF
>TRBJ2-5|NA|TRBV11-2|many
TGTGCCAGCAGCTCCGGTAGCGGGGGGACAGGGCGCATGACCCAGTACTTC
CASSSGSGGTGRMTQYF
>TRBJ2-1|TRBD2|TRBV14|NA
TGTGCCAGCAGCCCCGGGCCTAGCGGATACAATGAGCAGTTCTTC
CASSPGPSGYNEQFF
>TRBJ2-1|NA|TRBV5-4|NA
TGTGCCAGCAGCGTTCCGGAAGGGTCTGGGCAGTTCTTC
CASSVPEGSGQFF
>TRBJ2-5|NA|TRBV12-3/TRBV12-4|many
TGTGCCAGCAGCCCGGGGGGCTTAGAGACCCAGTACTTC
CASSPGGLETQYF
>TRBJ2-7|TRBD1|TRBV12-3/TRBV12-4|many
TGTGCCAGCAGTTTGGCGGGACAGGGGGTCTACGAGCAGTACTTC
CASSLAGQGVYEQYF
>TRBJ2-5|NA|TRBV5-5|medium-sized
TGTGCCAGCAGCTTTGGACCCTCGGGGACCCAGTACTTC
CASSFGPSGTQYF
>TRBJ2-1|TRBD1|TRBV6-4|many
TGTGCCAGCAGCCCATTGGACAGGGCGTCCTACAATGAGCAGTTCTTC
CASSPLDRASYNEQFF
>TRBJ1-3|NA|TRBV27|many
TGTGCCAGCAGCCCGCAGATGGACAGATCCTCTGGAAACACCATATATTTT
CASSPQMDRSSGNTIYF
>TRBJ2-2|NA|TRBV24-1|many
TGTGCCACCAGTGATTCGACGACAGGGAGGGACACCGGGGAGCTGTTTTTT
CATSDSTTGRDTGELFF
>TRBJ2-3|NA|TRBV7-6|few
TGTGCCAGCAGCTTAGCGGGGGCCACAGATACGCAGTATTTT
CASSLAGATDTQYF
>TRBJ2-2|NA|TRBV6-6|many
TGTGCCAGCAGTTTCTCGCGATGGGGGGACACCGGGGAGCTGTTTTTT
CASSFSRWGDTGELFF
>TRBJ2-3|TRBD2|TRBV15|many
TGTGCCACCAGCAGAGATTTGGGACTAGCGCCGGATACGCAGTATTTT
CATSRDLGLAPDTQYF
>TRBJ2-7|NA|TRBV7-2|many
TGTGCCAGCAGCCCGGACCGGGACGGTTACTACGAGCAGTACTTC
CASSPDRDGYYEQYF
>TRBJ2-1|NA|TRBV29-1|NA
TGCAGCGTTTGGGAGGGGGACTCCTACAATGAGCAGTTCTTC
CSVWEGDSYNEQFF
>TRBJ1-1|TRBD1|TRBV29-1|NA
TGCAGCGTGACGGACAGGGATGTAAGTCACACTGAAGCTTTCTTT
CSVTDRDVSHTEAFF
>TRBJ2-1|NA|TRBV5-1|many
TGCGCCAGCAGCTTGCAGGACAGAGCCTACAATGAGCAGTTCTTC
CASSLQDRAYNEQFF
>TRBJ2-5|NA|TRBV18|many
TGTGCCAGCTCACCAGGGCGGGAGACCCAGTACTTC
CASSPGRETQYF
>TRBJ1-1|NA|TRBV7-2|NA
TGTGCCAGCAGCTCCCGGACGGGGAGGCGCGAAGCTTTCTTT
CASSSRTGRREAFF
>TRBJ2-1|TRBD2|TRBV5-1|many
TGCGCCAGCAGCTTGGTAGCGGGGGGCCCTTTGGATGAGCAGTTCTTC
CASSLVAGGPLDEQFF
>TRBJ2-1|NA|TRBV5-1|medium-sized
TGCGCCAGCACCTTGATCGGGGGAGGAAACAATGAGCAGTTCTTC
CASTLIGGGNNEQFF
>TRBJ1-5|TRBD1|TRBV12-3/TRBV12-4|many
TGTGCCAGCAGTCAACAGGGGGCCGGGCAGCCCCAGCATTTT
CASSQQGAGQPQHF
>TRBJ1-1|NA|TRBV5-1|many
TGCGCCAGCAGCGCCGTGGACGGAGACACTGAAGCTTTCTTT
CASSAVDGDTEAFF
>TRBJ1-6|NA|TRBV7-3|many
TGTGCCAGCAGCTTAAAGGGGGAGGGATCACCCCTCCACTTT
CASSLKGEGSPLHF